A selection of T cell receptor beta chains follows, all from one sample in a study of shared clonotypes between healthy human individuals. Data came from immunoSEQ multiplex PCR; TCRdb stores just in-frame clones and leaves some out. The table records under 2,500,000 clones, under 97% of them present only once. Sequenced material: naive CD4+ T cells sorted from blood. Receptors originate from a man younger than 35 in good health. CDR3s include the opening cysteine and the closing phenylalanine or tryptophan. D genes are given only for firm matches. A row's size may be missing; if present it is once, few, many or a size class.

.	TRBV6-1	TRBJ2-3	.	TGTGCCAGCAGTGAAATAGATACGCAGTATTTT	CASSEIDTQYF
.	TRBV30	TRBJ1-6	TRBD1	TGTGCCGGACGGGGACAGGGGGTTTCACCCCTCCACTTT	CAGRGQGVSPLHF
.	TRBV19	TRBJ2-7	.	TGTGCCAGTAGTCCGCGCGGGATTGGGGAGCAGTACTTC	CASSPRGIGEQYF
.	TRBV9	TRBJ2-5	TRBD2	TGTGCCAGCAGCCATAAGACTAGCGGGAGTGAGACCCAGTACTTC	CASSHKTSGSETQYF
.	TRBV7-9	TRBJ2-5	.	TGTGCCAGCAGCAAGCCGACGGGCAGAGAGACCCAGTACTTC	CASSKPTGRETQYF
.	TRBV5-1	TRBJ2-1	.	TGCGCCAGCAGCCCCGGGACAAGCTCCTACAATGAGCAGTTCTTC	CASSPGTSSYNEQFF
.	TRBV10-1	TRBJ2-2	.	TGCGCCAGCAGTGCCGAGACTAAGTCCGGGGAGCTGTTTTTT	CASSAETKSGELFF
.	TRBV7-2	TRBJ1-1	.	TGTGCCAGCAGCCTACAGGTGATGAACACTGAAGCTTTCTTT	CASSLQVMNTEAFF
.	TRBV2	TRBJ2-4	TRBD1	TGTGCCAGCAGTGCGGGTACAGGGGACATTCAGTACTTC	CASSAGTGDIQYF
.	TRBV12-2	TRBJ1-1	.	TGTGCAAGTCGCCGGGTCGGACAGCTGAACACTGAAGCTTTCTTT	CASRRVGQLNTEAFF
.	TRBV10-1	TRBJ2-7	TRBD1	TGCGCCAGCAGTGAGACCTCCGGGACAGCGGCTTACGAGCAGTACTTC	CASSETSGTAAYEQYF
.	TRBV9	TRBJ2-3	TRBD2	TGTGCCAGCAGCATAACGCGGAGCGGGGGGGCCCCAGATACGCAGTATTTT	CASSITRSGGAPDTQYF
.	TRBV5-1	TRBJ1-2	TRBD1	TGCGCCTTCAGAACAGGGGGTTTTTTAAATGTAGGGAAGAGAAAGGAGTTCTATGGCTACACCTTC	CAFRTGGFLNVGKRKEFYGYTF
.	TRBV18	TRBJ1-4	TRBD1	TGTGCCAGCTCACCAAGTAATCTCGCAGGGACAGCAGAAAAACTGTTTTTT	CASSPSNLAGTAEKLFF
.	TRBV5-4	TRBJ1-1	.	TGTGCCAGCAGCTTTGGTCCGGGGTTGAACACTGAAGCTTTCTTT	CASSFGPGLNTEAFF
.	TRBV7-9	TRBJ2-2	.	TGTGCCAGCAGCTTCGGGGGAACCGGGGAGCTGTTTTTT	CASSFGGTGELFF
.	TRBV6-5	TRBJ2-7	TRBD1	TGTGCCAGCAGTCAGGGACAGGGAGCCTACGAGCAGTACTTC	CASSQGQGAYEQYF
.	TRBV19	TRBJ1-5	.	TGTGCCAGTCGCAGGGCTTGGAGCAATCAGCCCCAGCATTTT	CASRRAWSNQPQHF
.	TRBV5-1	TRBJ1-1	.	TGCGCCAGCAGGGTACAGGGAGAAGCTTTCTTT	CASRVQGEAFF
.	TRBV7-7	TRBJ2-3	.	TGTGCTAGCAGCTTATCCCCACAGACAGATACGCAGTATTTT	CASSLSPQTDTQYF
.	TRBV7-9	TRBJ1-1	.	TGTGCCAGCAGCTCAGTAAACACTGAAGCTTTCTTT	CASSSVNTEAFF
.	TRBV7-2	TRBJ2-1	TRBD2	TGTGCCAGCAGCGGAGGGGGGACTAGCGGCTCTTACAATGAGCAGTTCTTC	CASSGGGTSGSYNEQFF
.	TRBV9	TRBJ2-1	.	TGTGCCAGCAGCGCCAGAGGGGACCGCTCCTACAATGAGCAGTTCTTC	CASSARGDRSYNEQFF
.	TRBV2	TRBJ2-2	TRBD1	TGTGCCAGCAGTGGGGGACAGCATCTCACCGGGGAGCTGTTTTTT	CASSGGQHLTGELFF
.	TRBV6-5	TRBJ1-4	.	TGTGCCAGCAGTTCACGCCCGGGGGCAAATGAAAAACTGTTTTTT	CASSSRPGANEKLFF
.	TRBV4-3	TRBJ2-5	TRBD2	TGCGCCAGCAGCCAGGATCACGGACTAGCGGGAGTAGAGACCCAGTACTTC	CASSQDHGLAGVETQYF
.	TRBV29-1	TRBJ2-1	TRBD2	TGCAGCGTTGTGGCTAGCGGGAGCTACAATGAGCAGTTCTTC	CSVVASGSYNEQFF
.	TRBV7-2	TRBJ2-7	TRBD2	TGTGCCAGCAGCGAATGGCTTAGCGGGAGGCCCTCCTACGAGCAGTACTTC	CASSEWLSGRPSYEQYF
once	TRBV6-6	TRBJ1-6	.	TGTGCCAGCAGTCCTCCCCGGGAATATAATTCACCCCTCCACTTT	CASSPPREYNSPLHF
.	TRBV10-1	TRBJ1-2	TRBD1	TGCGCCACCTCCGGGGACAGGCGGCCTACTAACTATGGCTACACCTTC	CATSGDRRPTNYGYTF
.	TRBV4-1	TRBJ1-3	.	TGCGCCAGCAGCCAAGATCCCTCTGGAAACACCATATATTTT	CASSQDPSGNTIYF
.	TRBV30	TRBJ2-2	.	TGTGCCTGGAGTATGGGAGGGGGCGCGGGCACCGGGGAGCTGTTTTTT	CAWSMGGGAGTGELFF
once	TRBV2	TRBJ1-4	.	TGTGCCAGCAATAGAGGAGGAGGGTGGATTGAAAAACTGTTTTTT	CASNRGGGWIEKLFF
.	TRBV5-4	TRBJ1-4	.	TGTGCCAGCAGCTTGGGAGGGGTAGGAACTAATGAAAAACTGTTTTTT	CASSLGGVGTNEKLFF
.	TRBV4-3	TRBJ1-2	TRBD1	TGCGCCAGCAGCCAAGTACAAGGGACAGGGGGCTATGGCTACACCTTC	CASSQVQGTGGYGYTF
.	TRBV5-4	TRBJ1-2	.	TGTGCCAGCAGCCAGGAAGGGAGATGGGACTATGGCTACACCTTC	CASSQEGRWDYGYTF
.	TRBV7-6	TRBJ2-7	TRBD2	TGTGCCAGCAGCGTAGCGGGGGGGCCGTACGAGCAGTACTTC	CASSVAGGPYEQYF
once	TRBV9	TRBJ1-1	.	TGTGCCAGCAGCGTAGAGGTGGGGGCGCTTTCCACTGAAGCTTTCTTT	CASSVEVGALSTEAFF
.	TRBV7-6	TRBJ2-7	TRBD2	TGTGCCAGCAGCTCCCACAGCGGGGAAGGCGAGCAGTACTTC	CASSSHSGEGEQYF
.	TRBV7-2	TRBJ2-3	TRBD2	TGTGCCAGCAGCTTAAGGCCCGGGACTACCGTTGTGGATACGCAGTATTTT	CASSLRPGTTVVDTQYF